A selection of T cell receptor beta chains follows, all from one sample in a study of PD-1 blockade in classical Hodgkin lymphoma. Sequenced by immunoSEQ multiplex PCR; TCRdb stores in-frame clones only, minus some. The table includes 25,000 to 30,000 clones, around 73% detected once. The sample here was peripheral blood mononuclear cells (PBMCs), taken before the second cycle of nivolumab. These receptors were obtained from a human donor with classical Hodgkin lymphoma. CDR3s include the opening cysteine and the closing phenylalanine or tryptophan. A D gene is named only where the DNA matches it firmly. Clone size appears in some rows only: once, few, many, or a class for an expanded clone.

j_call v_call d_call clone_size cdr3_aa cdr3_nt
TRBJ1-5 TRBV6-5 NA few CASRGQNNQPQHF TGTGCCAGCAGAGGACAGAACAATCAGCCCCAGCATTTT
TRBJ2-1 TRBV6-6 TRBD2 NA CASSQTSGGVGEQFF TGTGCCAGCAGTCAGACTAGCGGGGGGGTAGGGGAGCAGTTCTTC
TRBJ2-1 TRBV19 TRBD1 NA CASREDRPSSYNEQFF TGTGCCAGTAGGGAGGACAGGCCGAGCTCCTACAATGAGCAGTTCTTC
TRBJ1-4 TRBV18 NA NA CASSLSVTGNEKLFF TGTGCCAGCTCACTCAGTGTGACGGGGAATGAAAAACTGTTTTTT
TRBJ1-4 TRBV4-2 NA NA CASSQGAGSNEKLFF TGTGCCAGCAGCCAAGGTGCAGGAAGTAATGAAAAACTGTTTTTT
TRBJ2-7 TRBV28 TRBD2 NA CASSPGGSGSYEQYF TGTGCCAGCAGTCCGGGGGGGAGTGGCTCCTACGAGCAGTACTTC
TRBJ1-5 TRBV2 NA NA CASSGEENQPQHF TGTGCCAGCAGTGGAGAAGAGAATCAGCCCCAGCATTTT
TRBJ1-6 TRBV4-2 NA NA CASSQDPLTGYNSPLHF TGTGCCAGCAGCCAAGATCCTTTAACCGGGTATAATTCACCCCTCCACTTT
TRBJ2-3 TRBV9 NA NA CASSLNVASDTQYF TGTGCCAGCAGCCTCAACGTCGCATCAGATACGCAGTATTTT
TRBJ2-5 TRBV9 NA few CASSVGGWGQETQYF TGTGCCAGCAGCGTAGGTGGGTGGGGCCAAGAGACCCAGTACTTC
TRBJ2-5 TRBV5-6 NA NA CASSHEGGQETQYF TGTGCCAGCAGTCACGAGGGGGGACAAGAGACCCAGTACTTC
TRBJ2-7 TRBV18 TRBD2 NA CASSPTSGVYEQYF TGTGCCAGCTCACCGACTAGCGGGGTTTACGAGCAGTACTTC
TRBJ1-5 TRBV10-2 NA once CASSDRAVVQPQHF TGCGCCAGCAGTGACAGGGCGGTTGTCCAGCCCCAGCATTTT